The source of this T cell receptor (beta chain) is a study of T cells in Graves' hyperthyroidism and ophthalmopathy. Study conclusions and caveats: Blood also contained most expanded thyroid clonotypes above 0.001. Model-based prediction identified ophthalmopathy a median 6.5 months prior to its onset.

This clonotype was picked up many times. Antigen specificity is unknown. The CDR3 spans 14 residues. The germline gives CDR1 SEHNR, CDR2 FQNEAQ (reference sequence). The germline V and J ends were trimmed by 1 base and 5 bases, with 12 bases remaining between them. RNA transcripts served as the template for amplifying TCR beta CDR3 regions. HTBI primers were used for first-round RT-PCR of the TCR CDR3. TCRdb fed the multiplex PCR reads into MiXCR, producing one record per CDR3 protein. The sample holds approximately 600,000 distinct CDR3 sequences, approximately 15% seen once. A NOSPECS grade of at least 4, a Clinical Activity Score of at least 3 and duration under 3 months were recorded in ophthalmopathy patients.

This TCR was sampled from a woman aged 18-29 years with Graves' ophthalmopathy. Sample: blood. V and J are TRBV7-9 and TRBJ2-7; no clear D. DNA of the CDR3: TGTGCCAGCAGCTTAGTAGCACCGGGCAACGAGCAGTACTTC. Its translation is CASSLVAPGNEQYF.